This TCR beta chain came from a study of T-cell reconstitution after alpha-beta-depleted transplantation in children. A TCRbeta library incorporating unique molecular identifiers was prepared. TCRdb re-called the PCR reads with MiXCR, one entry per CDR3 protein. Among fewer than 350,000 distinct CDR3 sequences, roughly a tenth were seen once, and the ten largest hold less than 9%. This clonotype came up a few times. Germline CDR1 reads DFQATT; CDR2 reads SNEGSKA (reference sequence). The CDR3 spans 12 residues. V was cut by 3 bases and J by 7 bases, with 12 bases left in between. The chain couples TRBV20-1 to TRBJ1-2; weak D call: TRBD1 (6 bases). The source is a boy younger than two with acute myeloid leukemia, due to receive a stem cell transplant. Source: PBMCs, taken before TCRalphabeta/CD19-depleted stem cell transplant. CDR3 nucleotide sequence: TGCAGTGCTAGGTTGACAGGCTCTGGCTACACCTTC. Translation: CSARLTGSGYTF.